The 3 T cell receptor beta chains listed next were all sequenced from one sample in a study of T cell changes during pregnancy in multiple sclerosis. Some clones are missing from TCRdb's copy, which holds only in-frame ones; the method was immunoSEQ multiplex PCR. Of around 69,000 clones listed, more than 80% are singletons. Here the sequenced sample was peripheral blood, taken in the second trimester of pregnancy. The receptors were gathered from a female donor in good health, enrolled as a control in a pregnancy study.

The chain has TRBV6-1 and TRBJ1-2; 9 bases align to TRBD1. V shed 6 bases and J 5 bases; nucleotides not matched to a gene: 1. CDR3 length: 12 residues. The germline V gene encodes CDR1 MNHNS and CDR2 SASEGT. Here the CDR3 reads CASSDRGYGYTF. As DNA, the CDR3 is TGTGCCAGCAGCGACAGGGGGTATGGCTACACCTTC.

This sequence joins TRBV4-3 and TRBJ2-2; 7 bases fit TRBD1. Germline V gene sequence: CDR1 LGHNA, CDR2 YSLEER. V dropped 4 bases and J dropped 4; count of bases not matched to a gene: 6. This CDR3 is 15 amino acids long. CDR3 coding DNA: TGCGCCAGCAGCCCACAGGGGTCGGGCACCGGGGAGCTGTTTTTT. Its protein is CASSPQGSGTGELFF.

V and J are TRBV5-1 and TRBJ1-1, with D unclear. The CDR3 has 13 amino acids. V was cut by 5 bases and J by 1 base, with 9 bases left in between. Germline V gene sequence: CDR1 SGHRS, CDR2 YFSETQ. The CDR3 nucleotides are TGCGCCAGCAGGGGCACATCGAACACTGAAGCTTTCTTT. Encoded protein: CASRGTSNTEAFF.